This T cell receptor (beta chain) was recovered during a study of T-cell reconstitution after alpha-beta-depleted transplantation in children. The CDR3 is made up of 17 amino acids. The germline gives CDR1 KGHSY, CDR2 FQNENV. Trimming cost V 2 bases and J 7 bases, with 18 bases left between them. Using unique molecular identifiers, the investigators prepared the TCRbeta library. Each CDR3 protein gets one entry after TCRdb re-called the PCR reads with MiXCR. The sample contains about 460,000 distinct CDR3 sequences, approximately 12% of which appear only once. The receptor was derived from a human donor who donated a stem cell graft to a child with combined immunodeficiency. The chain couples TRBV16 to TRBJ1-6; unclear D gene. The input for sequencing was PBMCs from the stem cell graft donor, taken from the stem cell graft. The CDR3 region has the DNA TGTGCCAGCAGCCAAAGCGTCCCCTTATGGAAAAATTCACCCCTCCACTTT. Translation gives CASSQSVPLWKNSPLHF. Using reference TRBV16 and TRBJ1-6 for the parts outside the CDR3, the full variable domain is GEEVAQTPKHLVRGEGQKAKLYCAPIKGHSYVFWYQQVLKNEFKFLISFQNENVFDETGMPKERFSAKCLPNSPCSLEIQATKLEDSAVYFCASSQSVPLWKNSPLHFGNGTRLTVT.